This T cell receptor beta chain was sequenced during a study of blood T cell repertoires in COVID-19 (dated by TCRdb to the early 2020s). For the wider study: The collaborator samples originated in the United States, Italy and Spain and spanned the acute and convalescent phases of COVID-19. The prospective study material was composed of cDNA or gDNA derived from T cells, B-cell-depleted T cells, or PBMCs. Deeply sampled blood TCRbeta repertoires from subjects exposed to, actively infected with, or recovered from COVID-19 were included in the dataset. A freely available public database, intended as a resource for researchers studying the immune response to SARS-CoV-2, is where the repertoires were released. Samples were obtained from the ongoing ImmuneRACE study (first 160 participants) and from about 1,300 subjects provided by 6 global collaborators. A de-identified subject ID, COVID-19 status, age in years and sex were almost always included in the sample metadata. Where available, HLA class I and class II types were taken from metadata supplied by the sample provider and were not determined by assay-based typing.

The CDR3, from cysteine to phenylalanine, totals 16 residues. The kept DNA is CDR3 alone, 48 bases in frame from the first base. V and J are trimmed by 3 bases and 4 bases, and the gene matches miss 8 bases of the junction. The CDR1 and CDR2 encoded by the germline V gene are MNHEY and SVGEGT. TCRbeta CDR3 regions were amplified from genomic DNA using the immunoSEQ Assay, a bias-controlled multiplex PCR. Per the original workflow: The number of nucleated cells in each sample was estimated by amplification of reference gene primers within the assay. To quantify the absolute abundance of each unique TCRbeta CDR3 rearrangement, sequence reads were collapsed and filtered. For each sample, productive Simpson clonality was calculated by taking the square root of Simpson's diversity index across productive rearrangements. TCRdb mirrors the immuneACCESS table, restricted to in-frame sequences. Some clones are absent from its copies; in checked studies, under half trace to an unresolved V gene, and the reason for the others is unknown. From that table come the V and J calls and clone size; the DNA was used to work out D and trimming. The sample table shows about 29,000 clones, and 70% to 90% are seen once. Jointly, the top ten make up around 3.5% of the sample.

Each collaborating institution followed its own protocols to collect whole blood in K2EDTA tubes. For TCRbeta analysis, collaborator samples were shipped as frozen whole blood, as isolated PBMCs, or as DNA extracted from either sample type. This clone has just a few counts. Its antigen remains undetermined. No quality values exist for individual bases; no much larger clone is one base distant. What the study reported, not specific to this receptor: The amount of clinical and demographic metadata varied by source and participant and was provided uncurated.

The TCR was taken from a human donor in a cohort sampled during active COVID-19. The sample taken for sequencing was peripheral blood. The receptor chain draws on TRBV6-2 or TRBV6-3 and TRBJ2-7, and 11 junctional nucleotides match TRBD2. The sequence in DNA is TGTGCCAGCAGTTATGAACTAGCGGGGGCCTCGTACGAGCAGTACTTC. This sequence encodes CASSYELAGASYEQYF.